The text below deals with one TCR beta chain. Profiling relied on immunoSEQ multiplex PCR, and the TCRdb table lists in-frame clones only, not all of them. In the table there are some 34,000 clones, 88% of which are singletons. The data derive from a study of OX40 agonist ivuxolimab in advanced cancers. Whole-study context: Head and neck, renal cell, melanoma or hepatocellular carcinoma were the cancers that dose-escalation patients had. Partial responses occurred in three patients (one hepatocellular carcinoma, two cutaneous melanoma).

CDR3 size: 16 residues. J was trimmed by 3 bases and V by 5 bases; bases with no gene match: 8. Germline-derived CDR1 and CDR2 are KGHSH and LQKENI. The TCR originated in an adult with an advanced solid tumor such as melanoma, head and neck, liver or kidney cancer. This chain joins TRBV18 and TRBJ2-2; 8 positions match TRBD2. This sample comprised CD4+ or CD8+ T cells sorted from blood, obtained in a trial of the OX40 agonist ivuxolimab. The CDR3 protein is CASSTGGRPDTGELFF. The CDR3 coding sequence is TGTGCCAGCTCAACGGGAGGGAGGCCGGACACCGGGGAGCTGTTTTTT.